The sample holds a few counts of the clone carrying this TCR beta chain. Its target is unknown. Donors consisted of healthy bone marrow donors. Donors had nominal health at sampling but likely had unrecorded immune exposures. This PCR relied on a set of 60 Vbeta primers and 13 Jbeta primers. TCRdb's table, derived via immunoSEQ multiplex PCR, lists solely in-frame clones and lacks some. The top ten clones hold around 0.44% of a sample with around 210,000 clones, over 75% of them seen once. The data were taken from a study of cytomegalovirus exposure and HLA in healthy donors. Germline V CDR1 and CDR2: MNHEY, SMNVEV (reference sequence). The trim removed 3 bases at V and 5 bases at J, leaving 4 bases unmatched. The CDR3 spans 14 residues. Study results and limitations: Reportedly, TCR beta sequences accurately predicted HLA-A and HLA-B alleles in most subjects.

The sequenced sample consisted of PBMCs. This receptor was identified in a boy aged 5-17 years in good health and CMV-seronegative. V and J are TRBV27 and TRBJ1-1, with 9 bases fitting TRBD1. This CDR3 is CASSLTGGGTEAFF. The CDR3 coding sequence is TGTGCCAGCAGTTTGACAGGGGGGGGGACTGAAGCTTTCTTT.